The rows below give T cell receptor beta chains drawn from one sample of a study of CD8 T cells in ankylosing spondylitis. TCRdb analysed the 5' RACE reads with MiXCR anew, one entry per CDR3 protein. The sample has 650,000 to 800,000 distinct CDR3 sequences; 15% to 20% are singletons. Sequencing used blood, either unsorted or a sorted T cell fraction (not recorded which). The origin of the receptors is a male donor with ankylosing spondylitis. Both conserved end residues are part of each CDR3. The D gene is left open where the match is weak. A row's size may be missing; if present it is once, few, many or a size class.

J gene,D gene,clone size,V gene,CDR3 DNA,CDR3 protein
TRBJ2-7,.,few,TRBV7-6,TGTGCCAGCAGCTTAGCTCAGGGTGGAGAGGAGCAGTACTTC,CASSLAQGGEEQYF
TRBJ2-1,.,.,TRBV9,TGTGCCAGCAGCTTAGAACAAGTTACCAACCCAAACAATGAGCAGTTCTTC,CASSLEQVTNPNNEQFF
TRBJ1-2,.,.,TRBV4-2,TGTGCCAGCAGCCAAGATGAGGGCAGGGGTGGGGGCTACACCTTC,CASSQDEGRGGGYTF
TRBJ2-7,.,.,TRBV20-1,TGCTGTGCCCACTCTGCCGTGACCGGTATCTACGAGCAGTACTTC,CCAHSAVTGIYEQYF
TRBJ1-1,.,.,TRBV6-1,TGTGCCAGCGCAGGGCCCAGGGCCTATATGAACACTGAAGCTTTCTTT,CASAGPRAYMNTEAFF
TRBJ2-1,TRBD2,few,TRBV20-1,TGCAGTGCCACACTTAGCGGGAGAATTCATGAGCAGTTCTTC,CSATLSGRIHEQFF
TRBJ2-1,.,.,TRBV7-3,TGTGCCAGCTCCACCGTGGACAGCCCATACAATGAGCAGTTCTTC,CASSTVDSPYNEQFF
TRBJ1-1,.,few,TRBV20-1,TGCAGTGCTAGATCTCACGGGGGACAACCGGTTGGGCAAAACACTGAAGCTTTCTTT,CSARSHGGQPVGQNTEAFF
TRBJ2-1,.,.,TRBV11-1,TGTGCCAGCAGCTTTCCCGGGGAGGTGGCGCCTGACTCCTACAATGAGCAGTTCTTC,CASSFPGEVAPDSYNEQFF
TRBJ2-1,TRBD2,few,TRBV2,TGTGCCAGGCGAAAGACTAGCGGGGACTCCTACAATGAGCAGTTCTTC,CARRKTSGDSYNEQFF
TRBJ2-7,TRBD1,once,TRBV7-9,TGTGCCAGCAGCGCCGGGGACAGGGGTTTTTACGAGCAGTACTTC,CASSAGDRGFYEQYF
TRBJ2-3,.,few,TRBV5-6,TGTGCCAGCAGCTTGGTCGAGGGAGTGGAGCCAGATACGCAGTATTTT,CASSLVEGVEPDTQYF
TRBJ2-1,.,few,TRBV9,TGTGCCAGCAACCGGGACCCTCTTGTCGATGAGCAGTTCTTC,CASNRDPLVDEQFF